The 24 T cell receptor beta chains below all came from one sample that was sequenced in a study of low-dose radiotherapy and immunotherapy resistance in tumors. Time point given: before trial treatment. Priming of first-strand cDNA relied on TRAV- and TRBV-specific primers (covering alpha and beta chains). The PCR that amplified TCRs ran for 15 to 25 cycles, relying on a constant-region primer and a V-primer adapter. MiXCR, run by TCRdb on the reads, gives a single entry per CDR3 protein. The repertoire has about 71,000 distinct CDR3 sequences, less than 40% of them found once; the top ten carry around 10%. This specimen was PBMCs, taken before treatment. Source of these receptors: a female donor with ovarian cancer.

This clonotype was detected only a few times. The J gene is TRBJ2-6, the V gene TRBV6-5, with 8 bases fitting TRBD1. The V gene end was trimmed by 3 bases and the J gene end by 3 bases; junction bases not matched to a gene: 10. Germline values: CDR1 MNHEY, CDR2 SVGAGI. CDR3 length equals 18 residues. The CDR3 protein is CASSYSRTGSDGANVLTF. The CDR3 DNA reads TGTGCCAGCAGTTATTCCCGGACAGGGTCGGATGGGGCCAACGTCCTGACTTTC.

This clonotype was found many times. The chain uses TRBV10-3 and TRBJ2-1; a weak D match, TRBD2 (6 bases). From germline, CDR1 is ENHRY and CDR2 SYGVKD. The CDR3 runs 14 residues. V lost 8 bases and J lost 4, with 15 bases in between. CDR3 residues: CAIVASDEYNEQFF. The CDR3 nucleotides are TGTGCCATCGTGGCTAGCGACGAATACAATGAGCAGTTCTTC.

On this clonotype: This likely came from a read error, as a far larger clone is one base away. The chain employs TRBV5-3 and TRBJ2-5; D remains ambiguous. TRBV5-3 belongs to the ORF category, with a function that is uncertain. Trimming pared 8 bases from V and 4 bases from J, leaving 18 bases between. CDR3 length equals 14 residues. The CDR3 protein is CASSTSTRPETQYF. DNA for the CDR3: TGTGCCAGCAGCACATCGACAAGGCCAGAGACCCAGTACTTC.

A remark on this clonotype: A much larger clone is a single base away; this may be a read error. The chain combines TRBV7-2 with TRBJ2-3; a possible D gene is TRBD2 (5 bases). Germline CDR1 reads SGHTA; CDR2 reads FQGNSA. V lost 1 base and J lost 8, with 19 bases in between. There are 16 residues in the CDR3. This CDR3 reads CASSLDSWSSGGTQYF. The CDR3 nucleotides are TGTGCCAGCAGCTTAGACAGCTGGTCAAGCGGCGGTACGCAGTATTTT.

This clonotype was counted many times. The rearrangement links TRBV4-2 to TRBJ2-3; tentative D call: TRBD2 (6 bases). With 4 bases removed from V and 3 bases from J, the gap between germline ends came to 11 bases. The CDR3 contains 14 residues. Germline values: CDR1 LGHNA, CDR2 YNFKEQ. CDR3 nucleotide sequence: TGTGCCAGCAGCCCGGGACTCGAAACAGATACGCAGTATTTT. It is translated as CASSPGLETDTQYF.

This clonotype was observed many times. The chain carries TRBV5-4 and TRBJ2-1, with D perhaps TRBD2 (5 bases). Trimming took off 1 base at V and 7 bases at J, with 15 bases between the two ends. This CDR3 comprises 15 residues. CDR1 and CDR2 (germline): SGHNT, YYREEE (reference sequence). The CDR3 loop reads CASSLRVTIDNEQFF. In nucleotides, the CDR3 is TGTGCCAGCAGCTTGCGAGTGACTATTGATAATGAGCAGTTCTTC.

Points on this clonotype: With a far larger clone one base away, a read error is the likely cause. The rearrangement links TRBV24-1 to TRBJ1-2, with D tentatively TRBD1 (6 bases). Germline V CDR1 and CDR2: KGHDR, SFDVKD. V was shortened by 6 bases and J by 4 bases, with 11 bases between the two germline ends. The CDR3 totals 13 residues. CDR3 sequence: CATSLGTPYGYTF. The CDR3 DNA reads as TGTGCCACCAGTTTAGGGACACCCTATGGCTACACCTTC.

There are many counts of this clonotype. V and J are TRBV28 and TRBJ1-3; no definite D call. The germline V gene has CDR1 MDHEN and CDR2 SYDVKM. Trimming took off 2 bases at V and 0 bases at J, with 5 bases between the two ends. The CDR3 length is 14 residues. CDR3 region: CASSLASSGNTIYF. CDR3 sequence (DNA): TGTGCCAGCAGTTTAGCGAGCTCTGGAAACACCATATATTTT.

This clonotype was counted ten times or more. CDR3 region: CARAAPQYGYTF. DNA of the CDR3: TGTGCAAGGGCCGCGCCTCAGTACGGCTACACCTTC. This chain connects TRBV30 to TRBJ1-2; unclear D gene. The CDR3 loop spans 12 amino acids. Germline loops: CDR1 GTSNPN, CDR2 SVGIG (reference sequence).

This clonotype was seen only once. The genes are TRBV4-2 and TRBJ2-3; possible D gene TRBD1, 5 bases. This CDR3 has 16 residues. Trimming cost V 0 bases and J 1 base, with 11 bases left between them. Germline V lookup: CDR1 LGHNA, CDR2 YNFKEQ. The CDR3 region is CASSQDYTGRTDTQYF. CDR3 DNA: TGTGCCAGCAGCCAAGATTATACAGGACGCACAGATACGCAGTATTTT.

This clonotype showed up just once. V is TRBV5-1 and J is TRBJ1-6; D is uncertain. V was shortened by 0 bases and J by 7 bases, with 11 bases between the two germline ends. The CDR3 runs 15 residues. Germline V gene data show CDR1 as SGHRS and CDR2 as YFSETQ. CDR3 sequence: CASSLASTANSPLHF. The CDR3, as DNA: TGCGCCAGCAGCTTGGCCAGCACTGCCAATTCACCCCTCCACTTT.

The V call is TRBV2, the J call TRBJ1-2, with D uncertain. V was trimmed by 3 bases and J by 8 bases, leaving 10 bases between them. Germline-derived CDR1 and CDR2 are SNHLY and FYNNEI. CDR3 size: 12 residues. The CDR3 nucleotides are TGTGCCAGCAGTGAGGGCCGAGGGGGCTACACCTTC. Protein product: CASSEGRGGYTF.

The chain has TRBV3-1 and TRBJ1-3, with D tentatively TRBD1 (5 bases). Germline V CDR1 and CDR2: LGHDT, YNNKEL (reference sequence). V was trimmed by 2 bases and J by 4 bases, leaving 15 bases between them. This CDR3 region has 16 residues. CDR3 protein: CASSQFALGAGNTIYF. The CDR3, as DNA: TGTGCCAGCAGCCAATTCGCCCTCGGGGCGGGAAACACCATATATTTT.

This clonotype showed up many times. The gene calls are TRBV5-1 and TRBJ2-3; possibly TRBD1 for D (6 bases). The germline gives CDR1 SGHRS, CDR2 YFSETQ. V dropped 9 bases and J dropped 3 bases, with 14 bases sitting between them. The CDR3 spans 13 residues. The CDR3, as DNA: TGCGCCACCAACAGGGATGGAACAGATACGCAGTATTTT. Translated, it gives CATNRDGTDTQYF. The complete variable domain, with remaining parts taken from reference TRBV5-1 and TRBJ2-3, reads KAGVTQTPRYLIKTRGQQVTLSCSPISGHRSVSWYQQTPGQGLQFLFEYFSETQRNKGNFPGRFSGRQFSNSRSEMNVSTLELGDSALYLCATNRDGTDTQYFGPGTRLTVL.

This clonotype has at least ten counts. V is TRBV3-1 and J is TRBJ2-1; 8 bases map to TRBD2. This CDR3 is 17 amino acids long. The germline V gene encodes CDR1 LGHDT and CDR2 YNNKEL (reference sequence). Trimming cost V 0 bases and J 9 bases; bases outside gene matches: 13. The CDR3 reads CASSQDLPGRAMREQFF. The CDR3 region has the DNA TGTGCCAGCAGCCAAGATCTGCCCGGGAGGGCCATGCGTGAGCAGTTCTTC.

The V call is TRBV6-2 or TRBV6-3, the J call TRBJ2-3, with D perhaps matching TRBD1 or TRBD2 (6 bases each). The CDR3 has 15 residues. From germline, CDR1 is MNHEY and CDR2 SVGEGT. Trimming removed 0 bases from V and 3 bases from J, with 10 bases in between. CDR3 DNA sequence: TGTGCCAGCAGTTACTCAGGGGGAGGAACAGATACGCAGTATTTT. As protein: CASSYSGGGTDTQYF.

A word on this clonotype: Its ends do not fully match the called genes, so a read error is possible. The rearrangement joins TRBV5-1 to TRBJ2-1; tentatively, D is TRBD1 (5 bases). CDR3 length equals 15 residues. CDR1 SGHRS and CDR2 YFSETQ come from the germline V gene. The DNA for the CDR3 is TGTGCCAGCAGCCTCGGGCCAGGGAATTACAATGAGCAGTTCTTC. It yields the protein CASSLGPGNYNEQFF.

This clonotype showed up many times. This chain connects TRBV27 to TRBJ1-2, with 8 bases identical to TRBD1. Trimming cost V 6 bases and J 6 bases; bases outside gene matches: 12. CDR3 length equals 15 residues. The germline gives CDR1 MNHEY, CDR2 SMNVEV (reference sequence). DNA of the CDR3: TGTGCCAGCAGCTTAGAGGACAGGGAGGTTCATGGCTACACCTTC. As protein: CASSLEDREVHGYTF.

This clonotype appeared many times. The chain joins TRBV7-2 to TRBJ2-1, with D maybe TRBD2 (7 bases). The V end was cut by 1 base, the J end by 6 bases, with 19 bases between. The CDR3 is made up of 17 amino acids. The germline CDR1 and CDR2 sequences are SGHTA and FQGNSA. CDR3 in amino acids: CASSLESGGGARNEQFF. The CDR3 DNA reads TGTGCCAGCAGCTTAGAGTCCGGAGGGGGGGCCCGCAATGAGCAGTTCTTC. The variable domain in full, with the rest retrieved from reference TRBV7-2 and TRBJ2-1, is GAGVSQSPSNKVTEKGKDVELRCDPISGHTALYWYRQSLGQGLEFLIYFQGNSAPDKSGLPSDRFSAERTGGSVSTLTIQRTQQEDSAVYLCASSLESGGGARNEQFFGPGTRLTVL.

A remark on this clonotype: The limits of the CDR3 on the DNA are not certain, so only TCRdb's listed CDR3 is given. The chain uses TRBV29-1 and TRBJ2-2; the table names TRBD1, a call not compared with the DNA. The length of the CDR3 is 12 amino acids, counting both ends. Per germline, CDR1 SQVTM and CDR2 ANQGSEA. This chain's CDR3 is CSVRDTGELFFF.

A note on this clonotype: Since a far larger clone is one base different, this is likely a read error. The conserved phenylalanine or tryptophan is not found at the CDR3 terminus, so this likely reflects a read error. The chain combines TRBV7-3 with TRBJ2-7; TRBD1 aligns across 7 bases. J lost 2 bases, V lost 5 bases, and 6 bases had no gene match. This CDR3 comprises 14 residues. Germline V CDR1 and CDR2: SGHTA, FQGTGA. DNA for the CDR3: TGTGCCAGCAGCCCGGGCCAGGGGGCCTACGAGCAGTACTAC. Its protein is CASSPGQGAYEQYY.

This clonotype was seen repeatedly, ten times or more. The genes are TRBV7-8 and TRBJ2-7; D is possibly TRBD1 (6 bases). Trimming removed 4 bases at V and 4 bases at J, with 17 bases between. CDR1 and CDR2 (germline): SGHVS, FQNEAQ. The length of the CDR3 is 15 residues. CDR3 sequence (DNA): TGTGCCAGCAGCTCCATTCCCAAAGGGGGATACGAGCAGTACTTC. It is translated as CASSSIPKGGYEQYF.

This chain links TRBV2 with TRBJ2-5; possibly TRBD2 for D (7 bases). This CDR3 region has 13 residues. Germline V gives CDR1 SNHLY, CDR2 FYNNEI. V was shortened by 7 bases and J by 5 bases, with 14 bases between the two germline ends. The CDR3 nucleotides read TGTGCCAGCACCCGGGGGGCGCCGGAGACCCAGTACTTC. It translates to CASTRGAPETQYF. Variable domain in full (rest from reference TRBV2 and TRBJ2-5): EPEVTQTPSHQVTQMGQEVILRCVPISNHLYFYWYRQILGQKVEFLVSFYNNEISEKSEIFDDQFSVERPDGSNFTLKIRSTKLEDSAMYFCASTRGAPETQYFGPGTRLLVL.

The V gene is TRBV7-9, the J gene TRBJ1-3; 10 positions match TRBD1. Per the germline V gene, CDR1 is SEHNR and CDR2 is FQNEAQ (reference sequence). With 5 bases clipped from V and 3 bases from J, the junction kept 10 bases outside the gene matches. The CDR3 sequence is 17 residues long. The CDR3, as DNA: TGTGCCAGCAGCGCGCGTCCCGGGACAGGGGTTGGAAACACCATATATTTT. It is translated as CASSARPGTGVGNTIYF.